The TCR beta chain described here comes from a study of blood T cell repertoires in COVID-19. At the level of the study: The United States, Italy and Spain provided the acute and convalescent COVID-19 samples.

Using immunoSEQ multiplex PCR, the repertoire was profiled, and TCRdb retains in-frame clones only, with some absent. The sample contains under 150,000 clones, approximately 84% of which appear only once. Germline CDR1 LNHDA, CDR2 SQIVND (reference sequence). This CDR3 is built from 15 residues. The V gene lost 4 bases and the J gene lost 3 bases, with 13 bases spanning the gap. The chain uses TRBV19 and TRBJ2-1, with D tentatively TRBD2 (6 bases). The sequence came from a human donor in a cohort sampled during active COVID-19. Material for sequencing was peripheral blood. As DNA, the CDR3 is TGTGCCAGTAGTACCGGGCAGGGAGGCTACAATGAGCAGTTCTTC. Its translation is CASSTGQGGYNEQFF. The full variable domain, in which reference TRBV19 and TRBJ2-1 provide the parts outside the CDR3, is DGGITQSPKYLFRKEGQNVTLSCEQNLNHDAMYWYRQDPGQGLRLIYYSQIVNDFQKGDIAEGYSVSREKKESFPLTVTSAQKNPTAFYLCASSTGQGGYNEQFFGPGTRLTVL.